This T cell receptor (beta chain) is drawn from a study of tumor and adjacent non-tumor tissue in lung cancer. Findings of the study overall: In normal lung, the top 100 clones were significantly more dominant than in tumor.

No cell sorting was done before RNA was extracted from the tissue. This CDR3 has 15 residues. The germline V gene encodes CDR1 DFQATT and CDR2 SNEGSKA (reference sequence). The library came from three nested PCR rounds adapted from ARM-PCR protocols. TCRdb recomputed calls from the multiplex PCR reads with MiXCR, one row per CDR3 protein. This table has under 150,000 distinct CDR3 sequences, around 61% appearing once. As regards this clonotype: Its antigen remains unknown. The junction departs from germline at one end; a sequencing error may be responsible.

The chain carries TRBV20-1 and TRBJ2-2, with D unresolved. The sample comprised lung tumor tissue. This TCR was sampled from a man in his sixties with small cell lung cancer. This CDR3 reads CSAAHGGGSTVELFF. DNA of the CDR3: TGCAGTGCTGCACATGGCGGCGGCAGCACCGTGGAGCTGTTTTTT.